This T cell receptor beta chain was sequenced during a study of beta chain features in type 1 diabetes (dated by TCRdb to about 2018). Notes on the research overall: Mean age, gender distribution, total cell number and subset yield did not differ between patients and healthy donors. A total of over 90,000,000 sorted cells were examined across all samples, and a strong correlation was observed between cell number per subset and RNA yield. In the study, TCRB repertoires of sorted circulating CD4+ T cell subsets from recently diagnosed type 1 diabetes patients were compared with those of matched healthy donors. Regulatory and stem cell-like memory subsets were isolated from only 8 patients and roughly eight healthy donors, whereas naive and central memory subsets came from all 30 or so donors. General conclusions and limits of the study: Only small numbers of individuals were included in the HLA sub-analyses, which left unresolved whether HLA type had any influence on TCRB rearrangement. Because cDNA was sequenced instead of genomic DNA, activated cells with high expression could be over-represented, although the groups did not differ in activation or CD3 levels. In all four CD4+ subsets, TCRB CDR3 length was moderately but significantly shorter in type 1 diabetes patients. PCR might favor shorter templates, but patient and control samples were amplified and corrected together, so any skew would affect both groups equally. At VDJ recombination sites, type 1 diabetes patients had fewer insertions and more deleted nucleotides, which implies abnormalities in thymic rearrangement. Naive, central memory and regulatory TCRB repertoires appeared to be more alike among patients than among healthy donors.

Each donor gave one peripheral blood draw, approximately 110 mL on average, collected into heparinised tubes. A BD FACSAria II was used to sort naive, central memory, regulatory and stem cell-like memory CD4+ T cells with a panel that included CD45RO, CCR7, CD25, CD127, CD95 and CD27. A purity above 95% was achieved for all sorted populations. Right away, PBMCs were isolated by Lymphoprep density gradient centrifugation and were stained directly, with no culture step. So that batch effects would be minimized, each experiment stained and sorted samples in pairs, pairing one healthy donor with one patient. This clone was counted between two and nine times. Its antigen remains unidentified. Base qualities are missing; no much larger clone stands one base away. The CDR3 runs 14 residues from the cysteine to the phenylalanine. Left in the record is the CDR3 DNA by itself, 42 bases read in frame from the first base. V is trimmed back by 4 bases and J by 5 bases, and the junction contains 5 bases that no gene match accounts for. CDR1 and CDR2 are drawn from the germline V gene (reference sequence): SGHNT, YYREEE.

The entire amount of isolated RNA was reverse transcribed using the High Capacity cDNA Reverse Transcription Kit, so the sequenced TCRB transcripts were expressed ones. Naive, central memory and regulatory T cell samples underwent deep immunoSEQ sequencing, averaging around 3.7 million total reads per sample. After sorted cells were lysed in RLT buffer, RNA was extracted with DNase-treated RNeasy Micro or Mini kits, with the choice depending on cell number. To prevent cross-contamination, every cell subset was processed on its own, while patient and healthy donor samples were processed together. TCRB sequences were amplified from cDNA with the immunoSEQ multiplex PCR, producing 87-bp fragments spanning the CDR3 region. Amplicons were sequenced on the Illumina HiSeq platform. The original pipeline was this. Synthetic template baselines were used to correct PCR bias computationally, reads within Hamming distance 2 were collapsed together, and singletons that could not be merged were discarded. Reads were aligned against IMGT so that V, D and J genes, CDR3 length and insertions or deletions at six rearrangement sites could be assigned. Within each subset, clonotype counts were normalized to sorted cell number, after which true diversity and Gini coefficients were computed with the tcR R package. The overlap coefficient, calculated on TCRB nucleotide sequences, was used to measure repertoire sharing. The source is immuneACCESS, and TCRdb retained only in-frame sequences with V and J called. Part of the clones is not carried over; for the studies checked, unresolved V genes explain less than half of this, and the remainder is unexplained. That table furnishes V, J and clone size, whereas the DNA furnished D and trimming. This sample comprises about 320,000 clones, 12% to 15% of them detected only once. The ten largest clones take up 6.7% of the sample.

The clonotype was recovered from a young man in good health. The sequence joins TRBV5-4 to TRBJ2-3; 9 of the junction bases match TRBD1. The sample taken for sequencing was central memory CD4+ T cells from blood. CDR3 region: CASSEQGAGDTQYF. The bases read TGTGCCAGCAGCGAACAGGGGGCGGGAGATACGCAGTATTTT.